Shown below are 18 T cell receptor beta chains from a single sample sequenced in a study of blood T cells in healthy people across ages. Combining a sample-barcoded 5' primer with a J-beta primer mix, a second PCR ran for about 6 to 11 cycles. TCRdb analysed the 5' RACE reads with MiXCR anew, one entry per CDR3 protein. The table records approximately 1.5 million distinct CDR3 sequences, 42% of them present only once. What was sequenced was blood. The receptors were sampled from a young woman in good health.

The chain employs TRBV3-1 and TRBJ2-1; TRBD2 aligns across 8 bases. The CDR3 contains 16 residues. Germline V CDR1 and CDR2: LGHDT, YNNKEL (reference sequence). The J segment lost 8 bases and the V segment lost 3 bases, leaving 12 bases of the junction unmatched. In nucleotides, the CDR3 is TGTGCCAGCAGCCAGTCTTCCGGGACTAGGTGGTATGAGCAGTTCTTC. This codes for CASSQSSGTRWYEQFF.

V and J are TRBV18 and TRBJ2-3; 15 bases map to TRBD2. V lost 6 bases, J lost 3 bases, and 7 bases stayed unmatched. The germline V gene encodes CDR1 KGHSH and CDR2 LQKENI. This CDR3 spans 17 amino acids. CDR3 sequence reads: CASSPGTSGRITDTQYF. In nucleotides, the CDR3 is TGTGCCAGCTCCCCCGGGACTAGCGGGAGGATAACAGATACGCAGTATTTT.

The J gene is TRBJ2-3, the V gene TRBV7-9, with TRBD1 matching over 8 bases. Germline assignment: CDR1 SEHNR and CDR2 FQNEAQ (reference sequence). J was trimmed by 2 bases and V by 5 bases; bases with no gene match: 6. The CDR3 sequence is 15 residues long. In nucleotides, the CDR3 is TGTGCCAGCAGCCCGACAGGGGCTGACACAGATACGCAGTATTTT. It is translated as CASSPTGADTDTQYF.

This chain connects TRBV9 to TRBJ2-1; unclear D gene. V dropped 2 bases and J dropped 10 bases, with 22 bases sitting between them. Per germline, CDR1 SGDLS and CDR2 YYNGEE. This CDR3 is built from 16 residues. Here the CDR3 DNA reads TGTGCCAGCAGCGTCTCCGTTGTAAGTCCCGATGAGGAGCAGTTCTTC. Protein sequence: CASSVSVVSPDEEQFF.

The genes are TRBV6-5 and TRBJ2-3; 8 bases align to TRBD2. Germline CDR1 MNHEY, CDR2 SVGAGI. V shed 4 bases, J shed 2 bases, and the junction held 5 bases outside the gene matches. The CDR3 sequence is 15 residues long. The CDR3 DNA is TGTGCCAGCAGTTTCACTAGCGGCCCCACAGATACGCAGTATTTT. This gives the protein CASSFTSGPTDTQYF.

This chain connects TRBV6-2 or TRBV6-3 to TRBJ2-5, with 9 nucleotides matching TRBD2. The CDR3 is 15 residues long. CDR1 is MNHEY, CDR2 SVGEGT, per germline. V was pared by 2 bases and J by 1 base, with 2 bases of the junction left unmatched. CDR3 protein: CASSYLRGGQETQYF. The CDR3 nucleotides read TGTGCCAGCAGTTACCTGCGGGGGGGCCAAGAGACCCAGTACTTC.

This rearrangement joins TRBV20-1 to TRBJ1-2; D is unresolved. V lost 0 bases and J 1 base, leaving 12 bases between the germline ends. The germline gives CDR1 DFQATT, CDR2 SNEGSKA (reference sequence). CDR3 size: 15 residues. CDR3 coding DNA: TGCAGTGCTAGAGATCGGTTAAGCAATAACTATGGCTACACCTTC. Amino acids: CSARDRLSNNYGYTF.

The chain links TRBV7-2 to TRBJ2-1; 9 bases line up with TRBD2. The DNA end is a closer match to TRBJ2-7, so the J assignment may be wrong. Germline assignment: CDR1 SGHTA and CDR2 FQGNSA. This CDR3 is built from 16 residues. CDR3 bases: TGTGCCAGCAGCCGAGGTAGCGGGAGCTCCTACAATGAGCAGTACTTC. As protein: CASSRGSGSSYNEQYF.

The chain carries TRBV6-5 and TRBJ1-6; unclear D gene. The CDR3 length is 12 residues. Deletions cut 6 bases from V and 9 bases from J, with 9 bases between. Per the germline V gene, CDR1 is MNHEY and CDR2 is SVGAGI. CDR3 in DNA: TGTGCCAGCAGGGAAGGTGGTTCACCCCTCCACTTT. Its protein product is CASREGGSPLHF.

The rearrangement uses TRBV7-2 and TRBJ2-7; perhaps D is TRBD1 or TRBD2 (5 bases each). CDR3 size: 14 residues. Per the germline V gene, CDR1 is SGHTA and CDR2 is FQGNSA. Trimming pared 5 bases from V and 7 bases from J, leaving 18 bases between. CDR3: CASSPRETVAEQYF. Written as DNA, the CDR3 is TGTGCCAGCAGCCCCAGGGAGACGGTAGCTGAGCAGTACTTC. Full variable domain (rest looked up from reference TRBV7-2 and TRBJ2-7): GAGVSQSPSNKVTEKGKDVELRCDPISGHTALYWYRQSLGQGLEFLIYFQGNSAPDKSGLPSDRFSAERTGGSVSTLTIQRTQQEDSAVYLCASSPRETVAEQYFGPGTRLTVT.

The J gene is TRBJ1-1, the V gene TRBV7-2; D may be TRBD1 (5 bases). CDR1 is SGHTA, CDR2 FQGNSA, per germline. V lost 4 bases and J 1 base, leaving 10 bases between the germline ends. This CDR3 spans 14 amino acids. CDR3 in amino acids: CASSSGRENTEAFF. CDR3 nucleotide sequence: TGTGCCAGCAGCTCGGGACGGGAGAACACTGAAGCTTTCTTT.

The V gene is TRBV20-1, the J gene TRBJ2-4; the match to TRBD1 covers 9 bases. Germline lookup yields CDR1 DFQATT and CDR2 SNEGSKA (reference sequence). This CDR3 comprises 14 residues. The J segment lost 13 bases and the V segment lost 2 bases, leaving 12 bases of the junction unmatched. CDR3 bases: TGCAGTGCTAGACTACAGGGGGCAGGTAAAGAGCAGTACTTC. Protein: CSARLQGAGKEQYF.

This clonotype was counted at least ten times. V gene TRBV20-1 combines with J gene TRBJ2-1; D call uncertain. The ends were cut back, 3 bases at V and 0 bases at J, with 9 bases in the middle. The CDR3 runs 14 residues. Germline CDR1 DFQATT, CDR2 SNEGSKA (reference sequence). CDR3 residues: CSARAPNSYNEQFF. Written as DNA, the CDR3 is TGCAGTGCTAGGGCCCCCAACTCCTACAATGAGCAGTTCTTC.

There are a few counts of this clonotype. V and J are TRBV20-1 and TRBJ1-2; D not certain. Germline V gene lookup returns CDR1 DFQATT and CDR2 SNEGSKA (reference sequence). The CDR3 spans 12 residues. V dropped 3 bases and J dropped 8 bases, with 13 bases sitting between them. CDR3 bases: TGCAGTGCTAGGCACGACACGGGGGGCTACACCTTC. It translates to CSARHDTGGYTF.

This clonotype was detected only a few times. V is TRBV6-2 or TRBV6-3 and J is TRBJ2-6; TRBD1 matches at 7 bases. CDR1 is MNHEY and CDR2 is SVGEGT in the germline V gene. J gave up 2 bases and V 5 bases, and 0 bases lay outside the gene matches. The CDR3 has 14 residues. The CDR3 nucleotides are TGTGCCAGCAGTCAGGGGGCTGGGGCCAACGTCCTGACTTTC. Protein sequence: CASSQGAGANVLTF.

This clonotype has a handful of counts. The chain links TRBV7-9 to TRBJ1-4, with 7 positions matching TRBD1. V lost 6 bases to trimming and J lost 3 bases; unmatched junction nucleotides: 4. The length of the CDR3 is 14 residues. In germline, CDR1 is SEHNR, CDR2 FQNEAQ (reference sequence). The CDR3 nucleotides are TGTGCCAGCAGGAAACAGGGGCCTAATGAAAAACTGTTTTTT. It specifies CASRKQGPNEKLFF. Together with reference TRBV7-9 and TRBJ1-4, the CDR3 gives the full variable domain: DTGVSQNPRHKITKRGQNVTFRCDPISEHNRLYWYRQTLGQGPEFLTYFQNEAQLEKSRLLSDRFSAERPKGSFSTLEIQRTEQGDSAMYLCASRKQGPNEKLFFGSGTQLSVL.

DNA for the CDR3: TGCAGTGCTAGAGATTTTAGGGGACAGGGGTTTGGCTACACCTTC. Encoded protein: CSARDFRGQGFGYTF. This chain uses TRBV20-1 with TRBJ1-2; 10 positions agree with TRBD1. CDR3 size: 15 residues. V lost 0 bases and J lost 7; bases outside the gene matches: 8. Germline CDR1 is DFQATT and CDR2 is SNEGSKA (reference sequence).

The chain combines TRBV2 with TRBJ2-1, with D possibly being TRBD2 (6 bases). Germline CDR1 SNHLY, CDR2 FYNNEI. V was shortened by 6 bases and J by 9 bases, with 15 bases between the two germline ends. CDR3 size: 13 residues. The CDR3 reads CASRGDSLREQFF. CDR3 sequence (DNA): TGTGCCAGCAGGGGGGACTCCCTCCGTGAGCAGTTCTTC.